This T cell receptor (beta chain) was sequenced during a study of cytomegalovirus exposure and HLA in healthy donors. Study-wide context: An analysis done earlier identified around 100 million unique TCR beta sequences from about 179 million T cells. Findings and caveats of the study: Reportedly, HLA-A and HLA-B alleles of most subjects were accurately predicted from TCR beta.

Worth noting for this clone: What it binds is not known.

V lost 7 bases and J lost 6, with 13 bases in between. The CDR3 has 12 residues. Germline V gene sequence: CDR1 MNHNY, CDR2 SVGAGI (reference sequence). Vbeta (60) and Jbeta (13) primers were used in the PCR. Sequencing used immunoSEQ multiplex PCR; TCRdb keeps in-frame clones, though not all of them. The table records fewer than 250,000 clones, approximately 83% of them present only once. The specimen was PBMCs. The receptor was isolated from a girl between 10 and 17 years old in good health and CMV-seronegative. The chain joins TRBV6-6 to TRBJ2-7, with D maybe TRBD2 (5 bases). CDR3 protein: CASNRPAGEQYF. DNA for the CDR3: TGTGCCAGCAACAGACCTGCGGGCGAGCAGTACTTC.